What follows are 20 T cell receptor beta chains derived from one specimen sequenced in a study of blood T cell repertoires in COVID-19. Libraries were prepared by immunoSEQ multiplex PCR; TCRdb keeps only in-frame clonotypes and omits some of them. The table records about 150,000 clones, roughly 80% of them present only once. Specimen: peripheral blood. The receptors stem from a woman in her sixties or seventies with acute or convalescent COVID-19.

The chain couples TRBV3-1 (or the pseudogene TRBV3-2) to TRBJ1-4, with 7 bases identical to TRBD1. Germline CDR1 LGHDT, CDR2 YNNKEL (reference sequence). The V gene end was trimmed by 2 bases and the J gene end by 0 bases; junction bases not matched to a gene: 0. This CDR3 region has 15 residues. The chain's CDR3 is CASSQQGATNEKLFF. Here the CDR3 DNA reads TGTGCCAGCAGCCAACAGGGGGCAACTAATGAAAAACTGTTTTTT.

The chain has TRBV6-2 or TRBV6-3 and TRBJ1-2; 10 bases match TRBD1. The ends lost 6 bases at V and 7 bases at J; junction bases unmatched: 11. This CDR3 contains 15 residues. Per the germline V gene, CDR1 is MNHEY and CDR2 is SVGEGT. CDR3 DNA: TGTGCCAGCAGCCCGACGGGACAGGGGTTGTTTGGCTACACCTTC. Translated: CASSPTGQGLFGYTF.

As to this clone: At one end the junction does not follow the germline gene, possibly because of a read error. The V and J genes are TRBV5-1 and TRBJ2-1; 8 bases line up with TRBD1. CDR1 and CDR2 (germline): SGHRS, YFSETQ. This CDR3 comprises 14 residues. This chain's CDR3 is CASSGQGAKNGQFF. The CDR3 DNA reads TGCGCCAGCTCGGGGCAGGGGGCCAAAAATGGGCAGTTCTTC. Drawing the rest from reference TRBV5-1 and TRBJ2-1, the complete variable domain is KAGVTQTPRYLIKTRGQQVTLSCSPISGHRSVSWYQQTPGQGLQFLFEYFSETQRNKGNFPGRFSGRQFSNSRSEMNVSTLELGDSALYLCASSGQGAKNGQFFGPGTRLTVL.

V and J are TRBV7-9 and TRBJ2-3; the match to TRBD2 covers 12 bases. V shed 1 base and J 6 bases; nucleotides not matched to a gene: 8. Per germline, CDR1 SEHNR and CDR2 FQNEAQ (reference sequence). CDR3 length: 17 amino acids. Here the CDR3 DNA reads TGTGCCAGCAGCTTAGGAAGATCTAGCGGGGGGGCGGATACGCAGTATTTT. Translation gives CASSLGRSSGGADTQYF. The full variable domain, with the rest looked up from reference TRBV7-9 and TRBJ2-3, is DTGVSQNPRHKITKRGQNVTFRCDPISEHNRLYWYRQTLGQGPEFLTYFQNEAQLEKSRLLSDRFSAERPKGSFSTLEIQRTEQGDSAMYLCASSLGRSSGGADTQYFGPGTRLTVL.

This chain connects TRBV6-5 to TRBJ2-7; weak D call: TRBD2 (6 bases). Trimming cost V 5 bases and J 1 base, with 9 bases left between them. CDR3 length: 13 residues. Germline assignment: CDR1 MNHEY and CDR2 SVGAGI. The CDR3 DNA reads TGTGCCAGCAGTCCCGGGAGTTCCTACGAGCAGTACGTC. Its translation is CASSPGSSYEQYV.

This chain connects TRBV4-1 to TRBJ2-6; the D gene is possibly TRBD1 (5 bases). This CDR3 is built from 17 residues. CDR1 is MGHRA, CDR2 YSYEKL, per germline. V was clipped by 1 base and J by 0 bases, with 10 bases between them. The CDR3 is CASSQAQDPSGANVLTF. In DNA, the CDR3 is TGCGCCAGCAGCCAAGCACAGGATCCCTCTGGGGCCAACGTCCTGACTTTC.

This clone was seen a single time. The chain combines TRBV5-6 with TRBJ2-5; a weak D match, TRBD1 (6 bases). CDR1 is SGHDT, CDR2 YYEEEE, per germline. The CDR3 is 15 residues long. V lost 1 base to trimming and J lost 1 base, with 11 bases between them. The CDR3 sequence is CASSLRGTGQETQYF. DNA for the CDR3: TGTGCCAGCAGCTTGAGGGGGACGGGCCAAGAGACCCAGTACTTC.

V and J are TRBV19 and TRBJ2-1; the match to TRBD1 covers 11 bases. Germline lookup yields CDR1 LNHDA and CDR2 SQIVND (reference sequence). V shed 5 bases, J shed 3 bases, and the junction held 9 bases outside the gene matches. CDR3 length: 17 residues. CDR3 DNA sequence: TGTGCCAGTAGTCTATCTCCCGGGACAGGGGGCTACAATGAGCAGTTCTTC. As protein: CASSLSPGTGGYNEQFF. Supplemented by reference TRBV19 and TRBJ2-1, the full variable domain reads DGGITQSPKYLFRKEGQNVTLSCEQNLNHDAMYWYRQDPGQGLRLIYYSQIVNDFQKGDIAEGYSVSREKKESFPLTVTSAQKNPTAFYLCASSLSPGTGGYNEQFFGPGTRLTVL.

CDR3 residues: CASSEGQSNPRLFF. The DNA for the CDR3 is TGTGCCAGCAGCGAGGGACAGAGCAATCCCAGACTGTTTTTT. The chain combines TRBV13 with TRBJ1-4, with 7 bases fitting TRBD1. This CDR3 comprises 14 residues. The J segment lost 13 bases and the V segment lost 5 bases, leaving 13 bases of the junction unmatched. Germline values: CDR1 PRHDT, CDR2 FYEKMQ (reference sequence).

The DNA for the CDR3 is TGTGCCAGCAGCTCGGGTGCGGGGAGCTTTGGGTATGGCTACACCTTC. This translates into CASSSGAGSFGYGYTF. The chain recombines TRBV28 with TRBJ1-2, with no clear D. The CDR3 has 16 amino acids. The V end was cut by 6 bases, the J end by 5 bases, with 22 bases between. CDR1 is MDHEN, CDR2 SYDVKM, per germline.

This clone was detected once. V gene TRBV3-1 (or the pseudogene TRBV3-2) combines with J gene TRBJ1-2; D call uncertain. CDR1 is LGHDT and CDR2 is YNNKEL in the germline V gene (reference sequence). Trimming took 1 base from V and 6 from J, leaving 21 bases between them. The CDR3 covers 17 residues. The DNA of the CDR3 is TGTGCCAGCAGCCAAGGATTTAACGCAGGCTCTAAAGATGGCTACACCTTC. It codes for CASSQGFNAGSKDGYTF.

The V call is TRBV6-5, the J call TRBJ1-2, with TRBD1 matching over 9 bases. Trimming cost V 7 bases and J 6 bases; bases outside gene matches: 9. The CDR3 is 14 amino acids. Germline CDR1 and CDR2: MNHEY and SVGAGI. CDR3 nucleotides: TGTGCCAGCACCGGGGGGGGACAGGGTCATGGCTACACCTTC. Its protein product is CASTGGGQGHGYTF.

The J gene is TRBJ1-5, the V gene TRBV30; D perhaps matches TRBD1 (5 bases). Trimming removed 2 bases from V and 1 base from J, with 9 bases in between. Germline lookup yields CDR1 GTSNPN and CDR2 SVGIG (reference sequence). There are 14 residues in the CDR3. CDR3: CAWSWGGSNQPQHF. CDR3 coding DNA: TGTGCCTGGAGTTGGGGGGGGAGCAATCAGCCCCAGCATTTT.

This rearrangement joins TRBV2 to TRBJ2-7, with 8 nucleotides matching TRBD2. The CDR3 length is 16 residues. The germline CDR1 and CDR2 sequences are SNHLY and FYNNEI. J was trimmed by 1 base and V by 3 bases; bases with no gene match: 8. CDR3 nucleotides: TGTGCCAGCAGTGATCGTACTAGCGGATTTTCCTACGAGCAGTACTTC. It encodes CASSDRTSGFSYEQYF.

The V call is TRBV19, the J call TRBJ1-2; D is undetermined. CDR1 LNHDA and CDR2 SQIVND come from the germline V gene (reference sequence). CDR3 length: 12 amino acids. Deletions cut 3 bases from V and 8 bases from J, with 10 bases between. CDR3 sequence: CASSMARWGYTF. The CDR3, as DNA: TGTGCCAGTAGTATGGCCCGCTGGGGCTACACCTTC.

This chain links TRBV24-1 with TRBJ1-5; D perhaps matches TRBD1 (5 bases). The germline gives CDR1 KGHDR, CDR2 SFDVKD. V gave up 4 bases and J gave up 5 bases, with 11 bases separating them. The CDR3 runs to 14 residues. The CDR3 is CATSDATGYQPQHF. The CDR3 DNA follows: TGTGCCACCAGTGACGCAACAGGTTATCAGCCCCAGCATTTT.

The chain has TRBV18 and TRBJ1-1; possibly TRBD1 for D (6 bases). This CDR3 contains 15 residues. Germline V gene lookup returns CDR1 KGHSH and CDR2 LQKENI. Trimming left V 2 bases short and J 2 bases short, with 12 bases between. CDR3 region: CASSPSAQGNTEAFF. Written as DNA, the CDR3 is TGTGCCAGCTCACCAAGTGCACAGGGAAACACTGAAGCTTTCTTT.

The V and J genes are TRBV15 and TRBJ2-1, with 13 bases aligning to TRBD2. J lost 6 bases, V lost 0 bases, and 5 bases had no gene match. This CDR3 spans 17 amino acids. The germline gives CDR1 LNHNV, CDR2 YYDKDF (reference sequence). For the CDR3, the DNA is TGTGCCACCAGCAGAGATCGAGGGACTAGCGGGGTCAATGAGCAGTTCTTC. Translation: CATSRDRGTSGVNEQFF.

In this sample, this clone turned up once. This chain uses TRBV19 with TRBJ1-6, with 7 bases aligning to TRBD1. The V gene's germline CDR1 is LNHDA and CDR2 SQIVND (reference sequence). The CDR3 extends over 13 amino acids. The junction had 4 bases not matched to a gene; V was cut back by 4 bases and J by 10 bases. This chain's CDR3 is CASSTTGPSPLHF. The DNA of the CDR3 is TGTGCCAGTAGTACGACAGGGCCGTCACCCCTCCACTTT.

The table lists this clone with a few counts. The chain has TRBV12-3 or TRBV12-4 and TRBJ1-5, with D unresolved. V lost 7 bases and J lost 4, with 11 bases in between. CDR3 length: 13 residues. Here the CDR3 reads CASNRGENQPQHF. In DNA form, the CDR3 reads TGTGCCAGCAACCGCGGGGAGAATCAGCCCCAGCATTTT.